A few counts support the clone carrying this TCR beta chain. What it binds is not known. Unmatched junction bases numbered 7, after V lost 0 bases and J lost 3 bases. Germline-derived CDR1 and CDR2 are DFQATT and SNEGSKA (reference sequence). This CDR3 is built from 15 residues. This entry comes from a study of liver allograft versus peripheral blood T cells. Study overall: T cell receptor repertoires in transplanted livers were compared with those in recipients' peripheral blood.

TCRdb itself ran the reads through MiXCR, one entry per CDR3 protein. This table holds about 6,000 distinct CDR3 sequences, more than 15% found once. General observations from the study: Peripheral blood T cell receptor repertoires reportedly differed from those found within liver allografts.

This receptor was obtained from a human patient who had a liver transplant. Certain T cells may be donor cells from the graft. The genes are TRBV20-1 and TRBJ2-7, with 8 bases fitting TRBD2. For the CDR3, the DNA is TGCAGTGCTAGAGATGGTAGCGGGAACATCTACGAGCAGTACTTC. It is translated as CSARDGSGNIYEQYF.